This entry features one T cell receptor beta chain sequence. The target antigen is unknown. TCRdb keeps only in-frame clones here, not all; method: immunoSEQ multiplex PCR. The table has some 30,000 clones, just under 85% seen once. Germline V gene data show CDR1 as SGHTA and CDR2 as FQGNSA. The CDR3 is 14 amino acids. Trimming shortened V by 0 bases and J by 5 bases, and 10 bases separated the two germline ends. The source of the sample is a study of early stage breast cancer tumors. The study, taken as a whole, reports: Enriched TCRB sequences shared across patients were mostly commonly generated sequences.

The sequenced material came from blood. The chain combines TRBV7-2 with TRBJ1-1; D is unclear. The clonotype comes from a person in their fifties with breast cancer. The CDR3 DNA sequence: TGTGCCAGCAGCTTAGCTACGGGTCAGACTGAAGCTTTCTTT. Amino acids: CASSLATGQTEAFF.